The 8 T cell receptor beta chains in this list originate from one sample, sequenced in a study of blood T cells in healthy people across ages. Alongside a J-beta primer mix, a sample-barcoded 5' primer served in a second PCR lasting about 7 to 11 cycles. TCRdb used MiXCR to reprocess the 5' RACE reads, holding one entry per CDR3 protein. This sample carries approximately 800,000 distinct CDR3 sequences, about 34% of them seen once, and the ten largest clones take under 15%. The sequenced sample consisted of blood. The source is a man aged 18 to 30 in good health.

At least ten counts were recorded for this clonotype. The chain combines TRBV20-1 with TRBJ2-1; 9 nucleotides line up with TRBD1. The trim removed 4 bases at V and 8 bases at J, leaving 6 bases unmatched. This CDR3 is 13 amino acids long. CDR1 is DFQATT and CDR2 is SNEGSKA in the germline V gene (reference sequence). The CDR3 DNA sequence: TGCAGTGCTACTAATACAGGGGGCGATGAGCAGTTCTTC. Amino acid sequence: CSATNTGGDEQFF.

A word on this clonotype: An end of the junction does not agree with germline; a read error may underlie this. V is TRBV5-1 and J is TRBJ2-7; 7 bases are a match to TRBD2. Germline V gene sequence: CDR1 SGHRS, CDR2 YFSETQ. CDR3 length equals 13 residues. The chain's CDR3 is CVSSPLGRDEQYF. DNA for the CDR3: TGCGTCAGCAGCCCCCTAGGGAGGGACGAGCAGTACTTC.

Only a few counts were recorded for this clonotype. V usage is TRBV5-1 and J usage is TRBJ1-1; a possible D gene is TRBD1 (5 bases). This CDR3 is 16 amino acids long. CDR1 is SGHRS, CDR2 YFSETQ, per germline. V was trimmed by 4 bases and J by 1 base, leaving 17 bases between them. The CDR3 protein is CASSPIMGQGNTEAFF. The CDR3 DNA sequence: TGCGCCAGCAGCCCTATTATGGGGCAGGGGAACACTGAAGCTTTCTTT.

The CDR3 loop is CASSKGWDRCIEAFF. CDR3 in DNA: TGTGCCAGCAGCAAAGGGTGGGACAGATGCATTGAAGCTTTCTTT. The chain joins TRBV21-1 to TRBJ1-1; TRBD1 is the table's D call, not checked against the DNA. TRBV21-1 is given as a pseudogene. This CDR3 has 15 residues.

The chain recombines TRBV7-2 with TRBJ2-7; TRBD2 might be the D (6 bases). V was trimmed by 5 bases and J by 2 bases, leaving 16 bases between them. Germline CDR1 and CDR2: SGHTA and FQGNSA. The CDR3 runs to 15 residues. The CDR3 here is CASSRTPGEAYEQYF. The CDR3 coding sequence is TGTGCCAGCAGCCGAACACCGGGAGAGGCCTACGAGCAGTACTTC. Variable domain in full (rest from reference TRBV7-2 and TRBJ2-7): GAGVSQSPSNKVTEKGKDVELRCDPISGHTALYWYRQSLGQGLEFLIYFQGNSAPDKSGLPSDRFSAERTGGSVSTLTIQRTQQEDSAVYLCASSRTPGEAYEQYFGPGTRLTVT.

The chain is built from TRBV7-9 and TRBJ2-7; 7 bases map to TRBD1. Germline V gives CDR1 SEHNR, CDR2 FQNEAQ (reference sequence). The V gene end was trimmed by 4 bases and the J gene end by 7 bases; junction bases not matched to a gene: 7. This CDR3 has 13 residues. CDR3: CASSSGQAREQYF. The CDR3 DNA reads TGTGCCAGCAGCTCCGGACAGGCGAGAGAGCAGTACTTC.

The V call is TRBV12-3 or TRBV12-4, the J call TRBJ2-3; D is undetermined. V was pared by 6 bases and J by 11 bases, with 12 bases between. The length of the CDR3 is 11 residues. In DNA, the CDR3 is TGTGCCAGCAGACGAACAGATGTGCAGTATTTT. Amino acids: CASRRTDVQYF.

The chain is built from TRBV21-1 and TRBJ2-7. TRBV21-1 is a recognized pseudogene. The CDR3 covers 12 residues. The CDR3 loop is CASSAHPYEQYF. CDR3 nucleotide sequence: TGTGCCAGCAGCGCACACCCTTACGAGCAGTACTTC.